One sample yielded the 9 T cell receptor beta chains listed below, sequenced in a study of blood T cells in healthy people across ages. PCR was performed a second time for 7 to 11 cycles using a sample-barcoded 5' primer and a J-beta primer mix. A single record per CDR3 protein comes from TCRdb applying MiXCR to the 5' RACE reads. The table includes about 1 million distinct CDR3 sequences, 40% to 50% detected once. Specimen: blood. All receptors derive from a woman aged 60-75 years in good health.

This chain links TRBV14 with TRBJ2-1; a weak D match, TRBD2 (5 bases). The CDR3 is 13 residues long. Trimming left V 1 base short and J 10 bases short, with 11 bases between. Germline V gene lookup returns CDR1 SGHDN and CDR2 FVKESK. This CDR3 reads CASSQVGRGEQFF. CDR3 nucleotide sequence: TGTGCCAGCAGCCAAGTCGGCCGGGGAGAGCAGTTCTTC.

There are a few counts of this clonotype. The V and J genes are TRBV4-1 and TRBJ2-1, with 9 bases that match TRBD2. The DNA end lines up better with TRBJ2-7; the J call may be wrong. CDR1 is MGHRA and CDR2 is YSYEKL in the germline V gene. The CDR3 length is 17 residues. The CDR3 protein is CASSRDSLAGLGNEQYF. The CDR3 DNA sequence: TGCGCCAGCAGCCGGGATTCCCTAGCGGGACTCGGCAATGAGCAGTACTTC.

A few counts support this clonotype. The chain joins TRBV6-5 to TRBJ2-3; 7 bases agree with TRBD1. The germline V gene has CDR1 MNHEY and CDR2 SVGAGI. Losses at the gene ends were 6 bases for V and 1 base for J; bases not matched to a gene: 7. The CDR3 loop spans 15 amino acids. CDR3 bases: TGTGCCAGCAGCCCGACAGGGCTGGGCACAGATACGCAGTATTTT. This codes for CASSPTGLGTDTQYF.

This clonotype was counted between two and nine times. The chain combines TRBV28 with TRBJ1-5; the D is unclear. The ends were cut back, 7 bases at V and 2 bases at J, with 21 bases in the middle. The germline V gene has CDR1 MDHEN and CDR2 SYDVKM. The CDR3 is made up of 17 amino acids. The CDR3 reads CASNGDYSQWGNQPQHF. CDR3 DNA: TGTGCCAGCAATGGGGATTACTCGCAATGGGGCAATCAGCCCCAGCATTTT.

J is TRBJ1-1 and V is TRBV29-1, with 7 nucleotides matching TRBD1. The V gene end was trimmed by 7 bases and the J gene end by 0 bases; junction bases not matched to a gene: 5. CDR3 length: 13 residues. Per germline, CDR1 SQVTM and CDR2 ANQGSEA. The chain's CDR3 is CSGYRGLNTEAFF. CDR3 in DNA: TGCAGCGGATACAGGGGCCTGAACACTGAAGCTTTCTTT. The full variable domain, rest sourced from reference TRBV29-1 and TRBJ1-1, is SAVISQKPSRDICQRGTSLTIQCQVDSQVTMMFWYRQQPGQSLTLIATANQGSEATYESGFVIDKFPISRPNLTFSTLTVSNMSPEDSSIYLCSGYRGLNTEAFFGQGTRLTVV.

This clonotype was detected a few times. J is TRBJ2-3 and V is TRBV11-2; 16 nucleotides agree with TRBD2. V shed 0 bases, J shed 0 bases, and the junction held 12 bases outside the gene matches. The CDR3 runs 22 residues. The germline CDR1 and CDR2 sequences are SGHAT and FQNNGV. The CDR3 DNA reads TGTGCCAGCAGCTTAGATTTCGTTGGGACTAGCGGGAGGGTGACTAGCACAGATACGCAGTATTTT. It is translated as CASSLDFVGTSGRVTSTDTQYF.

This clonotype was seen a few times. The V gene is TRBV2, the J gene TRBJ1-2; D remains ambiguous. With 3 bases removed from V and 1 base from J, the gap between germline ends came to 9 bases. This CDR3 has 14 residues. Germline CDR1 and CDR2: SNHLY and FYNNEI. In DNA, the CDR3 is TGTGCCAGCAGTGAGGTAGCGAGTAACTATGGCTACACCTTC. Translated, it gives CASSEVASNYGYTF.

V is TRBV6-1 and J is TRBJ2-3; TRBD2 agrees at 10 bases. Germline loops: CDR1 MNHNS, CDR2 SASEGT. The V segment lost 7 bases and the J segment 4 bases; nucleotides outside the gene matches: 8. The CDR3 spans 15 residues. The CDR3 sequence: CASTLGLAESDTQYF. The CDR3 nucleotides are TGTGCCAGCACCTTAGGACTAGCGGAATCAGATACGCAGTATTTT.

The chain carries TRBV20-1 and TRBJ1-1; D remains unclear. CDR3 length: 17 amino acids. Germline values: CDR1 DFQATT, CDR2 SNEGSKA (reference sequence). Between the trimmed V and J ends, which lost 2 bases and 1 base, there was a span of 20 bases. The DNA of the CDR3 is TGCAGTGCTAGACCCTCCGCCCGTCGGGGATGGAACACTGAAGCTTTCTTT. Its translation: CSARPSARRGWNTEAFF.